This is a list of T cell receptor beta chains from one sample in a study of type 1 and type 2 diabetes patients. TCRdb passed the multiplex PCR reads through MiXCR, listing each CDR3 protein once. The sample consists of about 270,000 distinct CDR3 sequences, 45% to 60% of them appearing once. The sequenced material came from peripheral blood mononuclear cells (PBMCs). These receptors all stem from a man aged 18 to 30 with type 2 diabetes. The CDR3 runs from the conserved cysteine through the conserved F or W. The order of the fields is D gene, V gene, J gene, clone size, CDR3 protein, CDR3 DNA. A D gene is named only where the DNA matches it firmly. A clone size is listed for some rows: how often the clone was seen (once, few, many), or a class if it is expanded.

-	TRBV7-8	TRBJ2-1	-	CASSFYNEQSF	TGTGCCAGCAGCTTCTACAATGAGCAGTCCTTC
-	TRBV4-1	TRBJ2-7	-	CASSQDSSAEQYF	TGTGCCAGCAGCCAAGATTCGAGCGCCGAGCAGTACTTC
TRBD1	TRBV19	TRBJ1-6	-	CASRPDREGSPLHF	TGTGCCAGTAGACCTGACAGGGAGGGTTCACCCCTCCACTTT
-	TRBV20-1	TRBJ2-2	-	CSASAKNTGELFF	TGCAGTGCTAGCGCAAAGAACACCGGGGAGCTGTTTTTT
TRBD2	TRBV7-2	TRBJ2-2	-	CASSGVLAGENTGELFF	TGTGCCAGCAGCGGGGTTTTAGCGGGAGAGAACACCGGGGAGCTGTTTTTT
-	TRBV20-1	TRBJ2-5	-	CSAIGTETQYF	TGCAGTGCCATAGGGACGGAGACCCAGTACTTC
TRBD2	TRBV7-6	TRBJ2-7	-	CASSSERDSYEQYF	TGTGCCAGCAGTTCAGAGCGGGACTCCTACGAGCAGTACTTC
-	TRBV7-8	TRBJ1-2	-	CASSPRGRVGNYGYTF	TGTGCCAGCAGTCCCCGAGGCCGGGTGGGAAACTATGGCTACACCTTC
-	TRBV10-3	TRBJ2-7	once	CAISETIAVSSYEQHF	TGTGCCATCAGTGAAACAATAGCGGTATCCTCCTACGAGCAGCACTTC
TRBD2	TRBV7-8	TRBJ2-3	-	CASSQYALAARGDTQYF	TGTGCCAGCAGTCAATACGCACTAGCGGCCCGAGGAGATACGCAGTATTTT
-	TRBV15	TRBJ2-7	many	CATSRDPEEQYF	TGTGCCACCAGCAGAGATCCCGAGGAGCAGTACTTC
-	TRBV15	TRBJ2-2	many	CATSRDFGVNANTGELFF	TGTGCCACCAGCAGAGATTTTGGGGTAAACGCGAACACCGGGGAGCTGTTTTTT
-	TRBV20-1	TRBJ2-3	-	CSAIDNTDAQYF	TGCAGTGCAATAGACAACACAGATGCGCAGTATTTT
-	TRBV2	TRBJ2-7	-	CASSFRDLYEQYF	TGTGCCAGCAGCTTCCGGGACCTCTACGAGCAGTACTTC
-	TRBV27	TRBJ2-2	few	CASSRGIGNGELFF	TGTGCCAGCAGTAGAGGGATCGGGAACGGGGAGCTGTTTTTT
TRBD2	TRBV6-1	TRBJ2-5	-	CASKEAGGGWETQYF	TGTGCCAGCAAAGAGGCGGGCGGGGGGTGGGAGACCCAGTACTTC
-	TRBV27	TRBJ2-7	-	CASSLAGNSYEQYF	TGTGCCAGCAGTTTAGCGGGAAACTCCTACGAGCAGTACTTC
-	TRBV19	TRBJ2-1	-	CASSAGPYNNEQFF	TGTGCCAGTAGTGCGGGACCCTATAACAATGAGCAGTTCTTC
TRBD1	TRBV4-3	TRBJ2-7	few	CASSQGTGTGYEQYF	TGCGCCAGCAGCCAAGGGACAGGGACTGGATACGAGCAGTACTTC
-	TRBV19	TRBJ1-1	-	CASSILGDGDLNTEAFF	TGTGCCAGTAGTATTCTGGGGGACGGAGACTTGAACACTGAAGCTTTCTTT
-	TRBV20-1	TRBJ2-7	-	CSASRTGRRNEQYF	TGCAGTGCTAGTCGCACAGGGAGGAGAAACGAGCAGTACTTC
TRBD1	TRBV7-3	TRBJ1-2	many	CASSSTLTGDGYTF	TGTGCCAGCAGCTCCACCTTGACAGGGGACGGCTACACCTTC
-	TRBV15	TRBJ1-5	few	CATSRDWGGPQHF	TGTGCCACCAGCAGAGATTGGGGGGGGCCCCAGCATTTT
-	TRBV7-9	TRBJ2-7	few	CASSATDYYEQYF	TGTGCCAGCAGTGCGACAGACTACTACGAGCAGTACTTC
-	TRBV10-2	TRBJ1-6	few	CASSDGQTPNSPLHF	TGCGCCAGCAGTGATGGACAGACACCGAATTCACCCCTCCACTTT
-	TRBV20-1	TRBJ2-7	few	CSALRGYEQYF	TGCAGTGCCCTCCGGGGCTACGAGCAGTACTTC
TRBD2	TRBV7-2	TRBJ2-5	-	CASTPGLAGERQETQYF	TGTGCCAGCACCCCGGGACTAGCGGGAGAGCGTCAAGAGACCCAGTACTTC
-	TRBV25-1	TRBJ2-7	-	CASSEPGMSYEQYF	TGTGCCAGCAGTGAACCCGGGATGTCCTACGAGCAGTACTTC
-	TRBV7-4	TRBJ2-3	-	CASSQEGGFTDTQYF	TGCGCCAGCAGCCAAGAGGGAGGATTCACAGATACGCAGTATTTT
TRBD2	TRBV7-3	TRBJ2-3	many	CASSPGGDTQYF	TGTGCCAGCAGTCCGGGGGGAGATACGCAGTATTTT
-	TRBV25-1	TRBJ2-5	-	CASGEEGGPPKETQYF	TGTGCCAGCGGTGAGGAGGGTGGGCCTCCGAAAGAGACCCAGTACTTC
TRBD2	TRBV2	TRBJ2-7	few	CASSGPLAGANEQYF	TGTGCCAGCAGTGGGCCCCTAGCGGGAGCTAACGAGCAGTACTTC
-	TRBV29-1	TRBJ2-1	few	CSAGEQFF	TGCAGCGCCGGTGAGCAGTTCTTC
-	TRBV7-2	TRBJ2-7	few	CASSSRQAYYEQYF	TGTGCCAGCAGCTCCCGACAGGCGTACTACGAGCAGTACTTC
TRBD2	TRBV7-2	TRBJ2-3	-	CASSPLTSGGFTDTQYF	TGTGCCAGCAGCCCCTTGACTAGCGGGGGGTTCACAGATACGCAGTATTTT
-	TRBV2	TRBJ1-2	few	CASSDTSNYGYTF	TGTGCCAGCAGTGATACGTCTAACTATGGCTACACCTTC
-	TRBV6-1	TRBJ1-1	-	CASSPLTTDYTAFF	TGTGCCAGTAGCCCCCTAACTACCGATTATACAGCTTTCTTT
-	TRBV7-2	TRBJ1-2	-	CASSLVQEVYTF	TGTGCCAGCAGCTTAGTACAGGAGGTCTACACCTTC
-	TRBV7-3	TRBJ2-2	few	CASSLRPKGRGTGELFF	TGTGCCAGCAGCTTACGCCCTAAAGGACGAGGGACCGGGGAGCTGTTTTTT
-	TRBV7-6	TRBJ2-3	-	CASSFAGIGGTDTQYF	TGTGCCAGCAGCTTTGCTGGAATTGGGGGCACAGATACGCAGTATTTT
TRBD2	TRBV7-9	TRBJ2-7	-	CASSPWGGQIEQYF	TGTGCCAGCAGCCCTTGGGGAGGGCAGATCGAGCAGTACTTC
-	TRBV4-3	TRBJ2-7	few	CASSAGVLDEQYF	TGCGCCAGCAGCGCAGGGGTTCTCGACGAGCAGTACTTC
TRBD1	TRBV11-2	TRBJ2-2	-	CASSPANGQGTGELFF	TGTGCCAGCAGCCCCGCAAATGGACAGGGCACCGGGGAGCTGTTTTTT